The table lists the clone carrying this T cell receptor beta chain with many counts. The antigen is unknown. CDR3 length: 15 residues. Per the germline V gene, CDR1 is SGHRS and CDR2 is YFSETQ. V lost 4 bases to trimming and J lost 2 bases, with 15 bases between them. This sample was included in a study of T cells in Graves' hyperthyroidism and ophthalmopathy. Investigators excluded patients with uncontrolled infection, other autoimmune disease, pregnancy or lactation. Diagnosis relied on clinical symptoms, serum thyroxine and TRAb, thyroid ultrasound and orbital computed tomography. Preceding any ophthalmopathy symptoms, the blood sample dates from first hyperthyroidism diagnosis. General observations from the study: Ophthalmopathy was model-predicted a median roughly six months pre-onset.

RNA transcripts gave rise to amplified TCR beta CDR3 regions. Carried out on the TCR CDR3, a first-round RT-PCR used the HTBI primer set. MiXCR, run by TCRdb on the multiplex PCR reads, gives a single entry per CDR3 protein. The table has fewer than 450,000 distinct CDR3 sequences, approximately 18% seen once. The receptor comes from a woman aged 25 to 45 with Graves' hyperthyroidism that later progressed to Graves' ophthalmopathy. Input material: blood. The gene calls are TRBV5-1 and TRBJ1-2; D gene uncertain. In DNA form, the CDR3 reads TGCGCCAGCAGCCCGATACCGACGAAAAACTATGGCTACACCTTC. Its protein product is CASSPIPTKNYGYTF. The variable domain in full, completed from reference TRBV5-1 and TRBJ1-2, reads KAGVTQTPRYLIKTRGQQVTLSCSPISGHRSVSWYQQTPGQGLQFLFEYFSETQRNKGNFPGRFSGRQFSNSRSEMNVSTLELGDSALYLCASSPIPTKNYGYTFGSGTRLTVV.